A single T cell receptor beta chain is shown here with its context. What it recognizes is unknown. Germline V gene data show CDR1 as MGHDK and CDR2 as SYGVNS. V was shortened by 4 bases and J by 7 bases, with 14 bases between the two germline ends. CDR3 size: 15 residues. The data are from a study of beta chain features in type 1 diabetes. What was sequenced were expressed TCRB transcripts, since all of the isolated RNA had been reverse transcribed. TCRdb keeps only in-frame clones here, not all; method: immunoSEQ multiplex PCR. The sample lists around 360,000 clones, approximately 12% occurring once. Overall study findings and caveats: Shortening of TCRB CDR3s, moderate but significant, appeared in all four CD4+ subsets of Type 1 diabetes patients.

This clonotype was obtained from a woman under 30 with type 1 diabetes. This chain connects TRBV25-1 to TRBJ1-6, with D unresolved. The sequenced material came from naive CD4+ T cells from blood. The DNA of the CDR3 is TGTGCCAGCAGTGTTCCCGGGAACCCAAATTCACCCCTCCACTTT. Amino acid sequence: CASSVPGNPNSPLHF.